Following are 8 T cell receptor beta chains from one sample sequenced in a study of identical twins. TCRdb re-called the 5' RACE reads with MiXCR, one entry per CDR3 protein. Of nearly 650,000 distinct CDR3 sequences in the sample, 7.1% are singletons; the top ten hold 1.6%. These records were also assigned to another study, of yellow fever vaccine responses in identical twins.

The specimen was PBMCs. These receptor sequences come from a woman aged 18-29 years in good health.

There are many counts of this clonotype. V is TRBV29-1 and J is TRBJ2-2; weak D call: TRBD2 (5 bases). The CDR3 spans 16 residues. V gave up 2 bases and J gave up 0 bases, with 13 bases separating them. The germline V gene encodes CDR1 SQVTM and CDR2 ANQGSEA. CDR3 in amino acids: CSVEFSGIANTGELFF. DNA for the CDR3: TGCAGCGTTGAATTTTCCGGGATCGCGAACACCGGGGAGCTGTTTTTT.

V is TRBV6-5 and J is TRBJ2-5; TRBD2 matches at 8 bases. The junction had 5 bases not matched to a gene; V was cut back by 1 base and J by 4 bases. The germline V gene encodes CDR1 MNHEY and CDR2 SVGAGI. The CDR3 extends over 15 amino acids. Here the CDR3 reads CASSYWGLGGETQYF. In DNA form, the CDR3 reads TGTGCCAGCAGTTACTGGGGACTAGGTGGAGAGACCCAGTACTTC.

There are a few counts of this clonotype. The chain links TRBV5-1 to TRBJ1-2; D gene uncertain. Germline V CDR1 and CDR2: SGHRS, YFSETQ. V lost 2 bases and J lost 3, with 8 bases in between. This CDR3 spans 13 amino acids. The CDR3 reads CASSFGWDYGYTF. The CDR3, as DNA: TGCGCCAGCAGCTTTGGCTGGGACTATGGCTACACCTTC.

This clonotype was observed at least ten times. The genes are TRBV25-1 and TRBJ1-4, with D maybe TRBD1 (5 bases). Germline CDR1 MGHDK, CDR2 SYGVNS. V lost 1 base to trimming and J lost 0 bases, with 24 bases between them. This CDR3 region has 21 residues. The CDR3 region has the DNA TGTGCCAGCAGTGAATTACAGGAAGAAGAGACAACGACTACAACTAATGAAAAACTGTTTTTT. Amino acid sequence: CASSELQEEETTTTTNEKLFF.

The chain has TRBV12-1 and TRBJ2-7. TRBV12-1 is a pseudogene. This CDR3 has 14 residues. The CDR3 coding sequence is TGTGCCAGCAGCTTTGTTGGAACCTCCTACGAGCAGTACGTC. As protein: CASSFVGTSYEQYV.

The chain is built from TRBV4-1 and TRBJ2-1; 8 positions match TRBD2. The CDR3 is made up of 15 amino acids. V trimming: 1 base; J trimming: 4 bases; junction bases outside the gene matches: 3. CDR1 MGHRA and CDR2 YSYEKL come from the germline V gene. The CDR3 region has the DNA TGCGCCAGCAGCCAAGGGCGGGGGGTGTACAATGAGCAGTTCTTC. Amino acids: CASSQGRGVYNEQFF.

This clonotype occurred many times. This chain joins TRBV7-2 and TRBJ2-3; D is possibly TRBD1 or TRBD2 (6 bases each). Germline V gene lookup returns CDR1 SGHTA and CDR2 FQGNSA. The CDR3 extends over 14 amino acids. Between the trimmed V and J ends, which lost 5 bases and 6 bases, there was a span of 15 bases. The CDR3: CASSTGGRRDTQYF. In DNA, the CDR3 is TGTGCCAGCAGCACCGGGGGCCGGCGGGATACGCAGTATTTT.

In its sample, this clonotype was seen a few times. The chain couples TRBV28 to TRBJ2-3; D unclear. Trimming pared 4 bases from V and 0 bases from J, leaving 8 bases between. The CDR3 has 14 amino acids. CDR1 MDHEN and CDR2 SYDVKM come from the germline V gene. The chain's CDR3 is CASSSPPSTDTQYF. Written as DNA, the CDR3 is TGTGCCAGCAGTTCGCCCCCTAGCACAGATACGCAGTATTTT.